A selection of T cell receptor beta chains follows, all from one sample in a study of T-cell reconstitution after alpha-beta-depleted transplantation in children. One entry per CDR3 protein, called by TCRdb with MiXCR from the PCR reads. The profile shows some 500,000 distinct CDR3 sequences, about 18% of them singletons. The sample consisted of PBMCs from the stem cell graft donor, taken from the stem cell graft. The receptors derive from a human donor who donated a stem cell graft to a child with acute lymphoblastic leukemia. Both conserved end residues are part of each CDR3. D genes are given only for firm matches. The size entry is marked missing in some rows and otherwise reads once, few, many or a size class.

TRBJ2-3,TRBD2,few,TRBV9,CASSVGLPEDTQYF,TGTGCCAGCAGCGTGGGACTACCTGAAGATACGCAGTATTTT
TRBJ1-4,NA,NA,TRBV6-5,CASSYVRGRGEKLFF,TGTGCCAGCAGTTACGTGCGGGGACGGGGCGAAAAACTGTTTTTT
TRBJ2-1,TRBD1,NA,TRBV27,CASSIVDRVSYNEQFF,TGTGCCAGCAGTATAGTCGACAGGGTTTCCTACAATGAGCAGTTCTTC
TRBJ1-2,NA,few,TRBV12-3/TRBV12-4,CASSFSPNYGYTF,TGTGCCAGCAGTTTCTCACCAAACTATGGCTACACCTTC
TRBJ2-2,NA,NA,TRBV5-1,CASSVVTAGRTGELFF,TGCGCCAGCAGCGTGGTTACGGCGGGGCGCACCGGGGAGCTGTTTTTT
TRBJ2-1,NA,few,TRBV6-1,CASSDLHEQFF,TGTGCCAGCAGTGACTTGCATGAGCAGTTCTTC
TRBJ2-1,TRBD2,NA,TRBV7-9,CASSFVSSGTNEQFF,TGTGCCAGCAGCTTCGTGTCTAGCGGGACCAATGAGCAGTTCTTC
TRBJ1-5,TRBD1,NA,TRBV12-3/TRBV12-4,CASSRGTGGFQPQHF,TGTGCCAGCAGTCGCGGGACAGGGGGCTTTCAGCCCCAGCATTTT
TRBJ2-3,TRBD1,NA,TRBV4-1,CASSPYGTAFTDTQYF,TGCGCCAGCAGCCCATACGGGACAGCTTTCACAGATACGCAGTATTTT
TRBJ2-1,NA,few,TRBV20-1,CSAGWIYNEQFF,TGCAGTGCTGGCTGGATCTACAATGAGCAGTTCTTC
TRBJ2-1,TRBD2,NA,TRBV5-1,CASTQSGLAGSYNEQFF,TGCGCCAGCACTCAATCGGGACTAGCGGGTTCTTACAATGAGCAGTTCTTC
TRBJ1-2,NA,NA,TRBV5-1,CASSLAPSGGAYGYTF,TGCGCCAGCAGCTTGGCCCCGTCGGGAGGGGCTTATGGCTACACCTTC
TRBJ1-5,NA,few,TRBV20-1,CSARAGTGSNQPQHF,TGCAGTGCTAGAGCGGGAACGGGGAGCAATCAGCCCCAGCATTTT
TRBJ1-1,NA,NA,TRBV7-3,CASSVPGGEAFF,TGTGCCAGCAGTGTTCCAGGAGGTGAAGCTTTCTTT
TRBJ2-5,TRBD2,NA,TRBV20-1,CSASWTSGYQETQYF,TGCAGTGCTAGTTGGACTAGCGGGTACCAAGAGACCCAGTACTTC
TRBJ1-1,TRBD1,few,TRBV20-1,CSAEGAWDTEAFF,TGCAGTGCCGAGGGGGCTTGGGACACTGAAGCTTTCTTT
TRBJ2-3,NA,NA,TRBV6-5,CASSYSGLAETDTQYF,TGTGCCAGCAGTTACTCAGGGTTAGCGGAGACAGATACGCAGTATTTT
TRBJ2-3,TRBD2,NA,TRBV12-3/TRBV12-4,CASSKASGSTTDTQYF,TGTGCCAGCAGCAAAGCTAGCGGGAGTACCACAGATACGCAGTATTTT
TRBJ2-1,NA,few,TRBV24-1,CATSDKSGQREQFF,TGTGCCACCAGTGATAAGTCAGGACAGCGCGAGCAGTTCTTC
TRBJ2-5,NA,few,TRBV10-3,CASQLGGSGETQYF,TGTGCCTCCCAGTTAGGGGGGAGCGGCGAGACCCAGTACTTC
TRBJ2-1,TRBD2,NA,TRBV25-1,CASSLKIAGAYNEQFF,TGTGCCAGCAGCCTAAAAATAGCGGGAGCCTACAATGAGCAGTTCTTC
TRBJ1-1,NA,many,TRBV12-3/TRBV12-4,CASSFWNTEAFF,TGTGCCAGCAGTTTCTGGAACACTGAAGCTTTCTTT
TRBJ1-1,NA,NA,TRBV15,CATSPQSPSNRAGTEAFF,TGTGCCACCAGCCCTCAATCCCCGTCTAACAGGGCGGGTACTGAAGCTTTCTTT
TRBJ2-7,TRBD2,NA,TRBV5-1,CASSLAYGTSGSKYEQYF,TGCGCCAGCAGCTTAGCATACGGGACTAGCGGATCTAAGTACGAGCAGTACTTC
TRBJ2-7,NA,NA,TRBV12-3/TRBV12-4,CASSSPRVPYEQYF,TGTGCCAGCAGTTCCCCCCGAGTACCGTACGAGCAGTACTTC
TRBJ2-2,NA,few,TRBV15,CATSPFPVDLVTARTGELFF,TGTGCCACCAGCCCTTTCCCAGTGGACTTAGTAACCGCGCGAACCGGGGAGCTGTTTTTT
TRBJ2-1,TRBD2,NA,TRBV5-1,CASWEGLAGGPTDEQFF,TGCGCCAGCTGGGAAGGACTAGCGGGAGGGCCAACAGATGAGCAGTTCTTC